The 30 T cell receptor beta chains presented below share a single source sample, sequenced in a study of long-term antiretroviral therapy in people with HIV. Assay version v3.0 of immunoSEQ was used, and it was run at survey level. Only in-frame clones appear in the TCRdb table, and some are missing; sequencing was by immunoSEQ multiplex PCR. The sample lists roughly 18,000 clones; just over 75% were seen once. The sequencing here drew on unsorted PBMCs, taken 2.2 years after starting antiretroviral therapy. These receptors were taken from a man aged 50 to 60 with HIV.

V usage is TRBV4-1 and J usage is TRBJ2-5, with D possibly matching TRBD2 (5 bases). V lost 4 bases and J lost 2, with 11 bases in between. Germline CDR1 and CDR2: MGHRA and YSYEKL. This CDR3 is 14 amino acids long. The CDR3 loop reads CASSLIGVQETQYF. CDR3 bases: TGCGCCAGCAGCCTTATCGGGGTACAAGAGACCCAGTACTTC.

The chain links TRBV7-9 to TRBJ2-5; unclear D gene. The germline V and J ends were trimmed by 6 bases and 3 bases, with 17 bases remaining between them. In germline, CDR1 is SEHNR, CDR2 FQNEAQ (reference sequence). This CDR3 has 15 amino acids. The CDR3 is CASSHRQERKETQYF. The CDR3 DNA reads as TGTGCCAGCAGTCACCGACAAGAGCGAAAAGAGACCCAGTACTTC.

The chain carries TRBV6-5 and TRBJ2-2; tentative D call: TRBD1 (6 bases). This CDR3 is built from 15 residues. Germline V lookup: CDR1 MNHEY, CDR2 SVGAGI. V was shortened by 8 bases and J by 5 bases, with 18 bases between the two germline ends. The CDR3 spells CASRIAGAGTGELFF. The CDR3 DNA is TGTGCCAGCCGTATAGCAGGGGCTGGAACCGGGGAGCTGTTTTTT.

V gene TRBV28 combines with J gene TRBJ2-1; possible D gene TRBD2, 6 bases. The V and J ends lost 4 bases and 0 bases respectively, with 16 bases between them. The CDR3 runs 17 residues. Germline V CDR1 and CDR2: MDHEN, SYDVKM. The CDR3 region is CASSSSLSGSSYNEQFF. The CDR3 DNA sequence: TGTGCCAGCAGTTCCTCACTTAGCGGTAGCTCCTACAATGAGCAGTTCTTC.

The chain carries TRBV19 and TRBJ1-1, with TRBD1 as a possible D gene (5 bases). This CDR3 has 15 amino acids. The germline gives CDR1 LNHDA, CDR2 SQIVND (reference sequence). V lost 4 bases, J lost 0 bases, and 12 bases lay in between. CDR3 nucleotides: TGTGCCAGTAGTAAGGACGAGGGGATGAACACTGAAGCTTTCTTT. Protein sequence: CASSKDEGMNTEAFF.

The rearrangement joins TRBV5-1 to TRBJ1-5; 7 positions agree with TRBD1. Per germline, CDR1 SGHRS and CDR2 YFSETQ. The CDR3 has 12 residues. V was clipped by 6 bases and J by 5 bases; unmatched bases: 2. CDR3 bases: TGCGCCAGCACCACAGGGGATCAGCCCCAGCATTTT. Its translation: CASTTGDQPQHF.

The V gene is TRBV4-1, the J gene TRBJ1-4; D may be TRBD1 (6 bases). Germline V gives CDR1 MGHRA, CDR2 YSYEKL. The CDR3 runs 15 residues. V was trimmed by 4 bases and J by 6 bases, leaving 15 bases between them. CDR3 bases: TGCGCCAGCAGCCTCCGAACCGGGGGCGATGAAAAACTGTTTTTT. It is translated as CASSLRTGGDEKLFF.

The chain has TRBV5-1 and TRBJ2-5; D gene uncertain. This CDR3 is 14 amino acids long. V lost 0 bases, J lost 5 bases, and 11 bases lay in between. CDR1 is SGHRS, CDR2 YFSETQ, per germline. CDR3 nucleotides: TGCGCCAGCAGCTTGGGACATCCCCGCGAGACCCAGTACTTC. Translated, it gives CASSLGHPRETQYF.

V usage is TRBV21-1 and J usage is TRBJ2-6; no DNA check was done on the table's D call, TRBD1. TRBV21-1 is a pseudogene segment. This CDR3 spans 17 amino acids. The CDR3 here is CASSNRTGLSGANVLTF. The CDR3 DNA is TGTGCCAGCAGCAATAGGACAGGGCTCTCTGGGGCCAACGTCCTGACTTTC.

This chain uses TRBV27 with TRBJ2-1; D assignment may be TRBD1 or TRBD2 (5 bases each). Trimming took off 3 bases at V and 5 bases at J, with 20 bases between the two ends. Germline CDR1 and CDR2: MNHEY and SMNVEV (reference sequence). The CDR3 loop spans 17 amino acids. DNA of the CDR3: TGTGCCAGCAGTTTTTGGGCCGGGAAGACAGCTGACAATGAGCAGTTCTTC. This gives the protein CASSFWAGKTADNEQFF.

CDR3: CASSRGTVGEQYF. CDR3 bases: TGTGCCAGCAGCCGAGGGACAGTTGGCGAGCAGTACTTC. The chain is built from TRBV14 and TRBJ2-7; 7 bases match TRBD1. The V gene's germline CDR1 is SGHDN and CDR2 FVKESK. The V segment lost 4 bases and the J segment 6 bases; nucleotides outside the gene matches: 6. CDR3 length: 13 amino acids.

This clone was seen only a few times. The CDR3 loop is CASSAGLVPQYF. CDR3 nucleotide sequence: TGTGCCAGCAGCGCGGGACTAGTTCCCCAGTACTTC. The V call is TRBV7-2, the J call TRBJ2-5; 8 bases are a match to TRBD2. V lost 5 bases, J lost 9 bases, and 5 bases stayed unmatched. This CDR3 comprises 12 residues. Germline V gene data show CDR1 as SGHTA and CDR2 as FQGNSA.

V usage is TRBV28 and J usage is TRBJ2-5, with TRBD1 matching 10 bases. The CDR3 is 15 residues long. J was trimmed by 3 bases and V by 5 bases; bases with no gene match: 6. CDR1 and CDR2 from the germline V gene are MDHEN and SYDVKM. Here the CDR3 DNA reads TGTGCCAGCAGTGAACCCGGGACAGGGGAAGAGACCCAGTACTTC. This encodes CASSEPGTGEETQYF. Complete variable domain (other parts from reference TRBV28 and TRBJ2-5): DVKVTQSSRYLVKRTGEKVFLECVQDMDHENMFWYRQDPGLGLRLIYFSYDVKMKEKGDIPEGYSVSREKKERFSLILESASTNQTSMYLCASSEPGTGEETQYFGPGTRLLVL.

The chain couples TRBV6-5 to TRBJ1-5, with no clear D. Germline CDR1 is MNHEY and CDR2 is SVGAGI. Trimming pared 6 bases from V and 4 bases from J, leaving 10 bases between. This CDR3 has 13 amino acids. CDR3 nucleotide sequence: TGTGCCAGCAGACCGACGGGGAATCAGCCCCAGCATTTT. Residues: CASRPTGNQPQHF.

The chain carries TRBV6-5 and TRBJ2-1; the D gene could be TRBD1 or TRBD2 (5 bases each). Germline values: CDR1 MNHEY, CDR2 SVGAGI. Trimming cost V 5 bases and J 0 bases, with 11 bases left between them. The CDR3 runs 15 residues. CDR3 in DNA: TGTGCCAGCAGTGGGACGGTGAGCTCCTACAATGAGCAGTTCTTC. This sequence encodes CASSGTVSSYNEQFF.

This chain uses TRBV5-1 with TRBJ2-1, with 10 bases that match TRBD2. CDR1 SGHRS and CDR2 YFSETQ come from the germline V gene. The CDR3 runs to 14 residues. J was trimmed by 7 bases and V by 1 base; bases with no gene match: 2. This CDR3 reads CASSLFSGGNEQFF. Written as DNA, the CDR3 is TGCGCCAGCAGCTTGTTTAGCGGGGGGAATGAGCAGTTCTTC.

The genes are TRBV9 and TRBJ2-2; D gene ambiguous. Germline assignment: CDR1 SGDLS and CDR2 YYNGEE. The CDR3 contains 13 residues. Trimming took 3 bases from V and 6 from J, leaving 9 bases between them. CDR3 in DNA: TGTGCCAGCAGCGGGGGTCGGGCCGGGGAGCTGTTTTTT. Its translation is CASSGGRAGELFF.

This chain joins TRBV5-1 and TRBJ1-4, with 9 bases matching TRBD1. The CDR3 has 15 amino acids. V shed 0 bases, J shed 8 bases, and the junction held 5 bases outside the gene matches. Germline values: CDR1 SGHRS, CDR2 YFSETQ. The CDR3 region has the DNA TGCGCCAGCAGCTTGGCCGGGACAGGGAGCGAAAAACTGTTTTTT. The encoded protein is CASSLAGTGSEKLFF.

V and J are TRBV28 and TRBJ1-3, with 9 bases lining up with TRBD1. Germline V gene data show CDR1 as MDHEN and CDR2 as SYDVKM. The CDR3 covers 15 residues. Trimming removed 7 bases from V and 6 bases from J; junction bases left unmatched: 10. This CDR3 is CASNAPGQGKNTIYF. The CDR3 bases are TGTGCCAGCAACGCTCCGGGACAGGGAAAAAACACCATATATTTT. Filled out from reference TRBV28 and TRBJ1-3, the complete variable domain reads DVKVTQSSRYLVKRTGEKVFLECVQDMDHENMFWYRQDPGLGLRLIYFSYDVKMKEKGDIPEGYSVSREKKERFSLILESASTNQTSMYLCASNAPGQGKNTIYFGEGSWLTVV.

V is TRBV10-3 and J is TRBJ2-3, with D maybe TRBD2 (5 bases). V dropped 2 bases and J dropped 4 bases, with 7 bases sitting between them. This CDR3 spans 13 amino acids. CDR1 and CDR2 (germline): ENHRY, SYGVKD. The CDR3 spells CAISEGSPDTQYF. CDR3 coding DNA: TGTGCCATCAGTGAGGGGAGCCCAGATACGCAGTATTTT.

This chain joins TRBV19 and TRBJ2-1; 10 nucleotides line up with TRBD1. The germline V gene has CDR1 LNHDA and CDR2 SQIVND (reference sequence). The ends lost 5 bases at V and 9 bases at J; junction bases unmatched: 4. This CDR3 region has 13 residues. CDR3 sequence reads: CASSATGGSEQFF. As DNA, the CDR3 is TGTGCCAGTAGTGCGACAGGGGGCTCTGAGCAGTTCTTC.

The J gene is TRBJ2-7, the V gene TRBV7-8, with 7 nucleotides matching TRBD2. V was clipped by 5 bases and J by 12 bases; unmatched bases: 16. The CDR3 sequence is 14 residues long. Germline assignment: CDR1 SGHVS and CDR2 FQNEAQ. CDR3 sequence (DNA): TGTGCCAGCAGCCCCCACAGCGGGGCTTTCGACGGGTACTTC. Amino acid sequence: CASSPHSGAFDGYF.

Written as DNA, the CDR3 is TGTGCCAGCTCCCTACAGGGGGCGGACACTGAAGCTTTCTTT. Residues: CASSLQGADTEAFF. V gene TRBV2 combines with J gene TRBJ1-1; 9 nucleotides match TRBD1. Germline V gene sequence: CDR1 SNHLY, CDR2 FYNNEI. The CDR3 spans 14 residues. The trim removed 8 bases at V and 3 bases at J, leaving 7 bases unmatched.

V usage is TRBV27 and J usage is TRBJ2-5, with a weak D call TRBD1 (6 bases). Per the germline V gene, CDR1 is MNHEY and CDR2 is SMNVEV (reference sequence). The germline V and J ends were trimmed by 4 bases and 2 bases, with 17 bases remaining between them. This CDR3 region has 16 residues. The CDR3 here is CASSSQGNRWQETQYF. The CDR3 region has the DNA TGTGCCAGCAGTTCGCAGGGGAACCGGTGGCAAGAGACCCAGTACTTC.

The chain recombines TRBV27 with TRBJ2-5, with D maybe TRBD2 (6 bases). The CDR3 is 14 residues long. Per the germline V gene, CDR1 is MNHEY and CDR2 is SMNVEV (reference sequence). The V end lost 8 bases, the J end lost 2 bases, and 15 bases lay between the germline ends. In DNA form, the CDR3 reads TGTGCCAGCGCGGGGATCGGATTTCAAGAGACCCAGTACTTC. It is translated as CASAGIGFQETQYF.

The chain uses TRBV6-5 and TRBJ2-2; D possibly corresponds to TRBD1 (7 bases). The CDR3 is made up of 15 amino acids. The ends were cut back, 7 bases at V and 2 bases at J, with 14 bases in the middle. The germline V gene encodes CDR1 MNHEY and CDR2 SVGAGI. The CDR3 DNA reads TGTGCCAGCACTATCAGGGGGGCTAACACCGGGGAGCTGTTTTTT. Protein: CASTIRGANTGELFF.

The chain uses TRBV7-2 and TRBJ2-3, with a possible D match to TRBD2 (5 bases). This CDR3 comprises 14 residues. Germline CDR1 is SGHTA and CDR2 is FQGNSA. The V and J ends lost 5 bases and 1 base respectively, with 10 bases between them. The CDR3, as DNA: TGTGCCAGCAGCCCCCGGGGTCGCACAGATACGCAGTATTTT. Translating gives CASSPRGRTDTQYF.

The V call is TRBV28, the J call TRBJ2-3; TRBD2 might be the D (5 bases). The CDR3 covers 15 residues. Germline CDR1 reads MDHEN; CDR2 reads SYDVKM. Trimming left V 3 bases short and J 3 bases short, with 13 bases between. CDR3 amino acids: CASSFYGVGTDTQYF. DNA of the CDR3: TGTGCCAGCAGTTTTTACGGGGTCGGGACAGATACGCAGTATTTT.

This clone showed up just a few times. The chain recombines TRBV6-5 with TRBJ2-7, with TRBD1 matching over 11 bases. This CDR3 region has 15 residues. Trimming took 4 bases from V and 1 from J; bases not matched to a gene: 3. From germline, CDR1 is MNHEY and CDR2 SVGAGI. CDR3 in amino acids: CASSSGTGGSYEQYF. DNA for the CDR3: TGTGCCAGCAGTTCCGGGACAGGGGGGTCCTACGAGCAGTACTTC.

V is TRBV4-3 and J is TRBJ2-5; tentative D call: TRBD2 (6 bases). The CDR3 loop spans 16 amino acids. CDR1 is LGHNA, CDR2 YSLEER, per germline. The ends were cut back, 3 bases at V and 5 bases at J, with 19 bases in the middle. This chain's CDR3 is CASSHGGSAAWETQYF. CDR3 DNA sequence: TGCGCCAGCAGCCATGGAGGGTCCGCGGCTTGGGAGACCCAGTACTTC.